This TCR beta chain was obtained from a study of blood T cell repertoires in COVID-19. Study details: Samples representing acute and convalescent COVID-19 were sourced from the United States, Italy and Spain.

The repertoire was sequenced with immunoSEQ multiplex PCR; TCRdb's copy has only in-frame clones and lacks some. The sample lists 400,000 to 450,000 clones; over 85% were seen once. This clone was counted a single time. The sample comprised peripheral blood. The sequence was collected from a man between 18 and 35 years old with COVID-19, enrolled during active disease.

The CDR3 loop reads CASSQERNSPLHF. Written as DNA, the CDR3 is TGTGCCAGCAGCCAGGAGAGAAATTCACCCCTCCACTTT. This chain connects TRBV3-1 (or the pseudogene TRBV3-2) to TRBJ1-6; D is undetermined. Between the trimmed V and J ends, which lost 3 bases and 7 bases, there was a span of 7 bases. Germline assignment: CDR1 LGHDT and CDR2 YNNKEL (reference sequence). The CDR3 is 13 residues long.